These 4 T cell receptor beta chains share one sample of origin, sequenced in a study of blood T cell repertoires in COVID-19. Generated by immunoSEQ multiplex PCR, the TCRdb table keeps only in-frame clones and is missing some. The profile shows 35,000 to 40,000 clones, 80% to 90% of them singletons. The sample was peripheral blood. These receptors came from a human donor in a cohort sampled during active COVID-19.

The V gene is TRBV29-1, the J gene TRBJ2-5; 10 positions agree with TRBD2. The V gene's germline CDR1 is SQVTM and CDR2 ANQGSEA. Losses at the gene ends were 7 bases for V and 2 bases for J; bases not matched to a gene: 7. The CDR3 spans 14 residues. CDR3 region: CSALPTSGQETQYF. The CDR3 coding sequence is TGCAGCGCCCTACCGACTAGCGGGCAAGAGACCCAGTACTTC.

The V and J genes are TRBV7-6 and TRBJ2-1, with a tentative D call TRBD2 (7 bases). The V gene lost 2 bases and the J gene lost 1 base, with 15 bases spanning the gap. The CDR3 consists of 17 residues. Germline values: CDR1 SGHVS, CDR2 FNYEAQ. The CDR3 region is CASSLRGGTVSYNEQFF. Here the CDR3 DNA reads TGTGCCAGCAGCTTAAGGGGGGGAACGGTATCCTACAATGAGCAGTTCTTC. Complete variable domain (other parts from reference TRBV7-6 and TRBJ2-1): GAGVSQSPRYKVTKRGQDVALRCDPISGHVSLYWYRQALGQGPEFLTYFNYEAQQDKSGLPNDRFSAERPEGSISTLTIQRTEQRDSAMYRCASSLRGGTVSYNEQFFGPGTRLTVL.

The V gene is TRBV15, the J gene TRBJ1-5; unclear D gene. CDR3 length equals 12 residues. V was clipped by 7 bases and J by 9 bases, with 13 bases between them. CDR1 and CDR2 (germline): LNHNV, YYDKDF (reference sequence). CDR3 DNA: TGTGCCACCACCCCCCTGGGCCGGCCCCAGCATTTT. This encodes CATTPLGRPQHF.

The genes are TRBV5-4 and TRBJ1-2; 7 bases agree with TRBD1. Germline lookup yields CDR1 SGHNT and CDR2 YYREEE (reference sequence). The CDR3 contains 13 residues. Germline trimming cut 0 bases from V and 6 bases from J; bases unmatched to any gene: 2. DNA of the CDR3: TGTGCCAGCAGCTTGGTCGGGACAGATGGCTACACCTTC. This codes for CASSLVGTDGYTF.